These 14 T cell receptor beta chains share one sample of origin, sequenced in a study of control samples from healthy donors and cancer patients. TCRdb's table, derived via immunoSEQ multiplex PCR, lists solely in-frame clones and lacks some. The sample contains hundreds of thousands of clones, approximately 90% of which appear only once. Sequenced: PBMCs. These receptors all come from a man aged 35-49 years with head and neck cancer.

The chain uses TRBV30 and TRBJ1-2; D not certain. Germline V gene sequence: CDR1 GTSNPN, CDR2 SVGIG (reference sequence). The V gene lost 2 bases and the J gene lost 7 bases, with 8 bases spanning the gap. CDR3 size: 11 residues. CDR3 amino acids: CAWSPVGGYTF. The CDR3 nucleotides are TGTGCCTGGAGTCCGGTGGGTGGCTACACCTTC. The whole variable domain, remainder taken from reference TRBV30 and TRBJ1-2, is SQTIHQWPATLVQPVGSPLSLECTVEGTSNPNLYWYRQAAGRGLQLLFYSVGIGQISSEVPQNLSASRPQDRQFILSSKKLLLSDSGFYLCAWSPVGGYTFGSGTRLTVV.

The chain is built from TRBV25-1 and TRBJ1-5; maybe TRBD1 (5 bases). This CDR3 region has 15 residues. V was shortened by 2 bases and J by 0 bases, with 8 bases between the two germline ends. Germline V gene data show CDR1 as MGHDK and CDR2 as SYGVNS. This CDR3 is CASSERQGSNQPQHF. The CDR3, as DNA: TGTGCCAGCAGTGAAAGGCAGGGTAGCAATCAGCCCCAGCATTTT. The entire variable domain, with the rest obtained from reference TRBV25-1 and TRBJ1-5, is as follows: EADIYQTPRYLVIGTGKKITLECSQTMGHDKMYWYQQDPGMELHLIHYSYGVNSTEKGDLSSESTVSRIRTEHFPLTLESARPSHTSQYLCASSERQGSNQPQHFGDGTRLSIL.

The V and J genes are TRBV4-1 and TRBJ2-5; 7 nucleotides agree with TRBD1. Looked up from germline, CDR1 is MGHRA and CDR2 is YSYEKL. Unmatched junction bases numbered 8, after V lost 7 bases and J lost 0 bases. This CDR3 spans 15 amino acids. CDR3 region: CASKPGQLYQETQYF. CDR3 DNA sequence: TGCGCCAGCAAACCGGGACAGCTGTACCAAGAGACCCAGTACTTC.

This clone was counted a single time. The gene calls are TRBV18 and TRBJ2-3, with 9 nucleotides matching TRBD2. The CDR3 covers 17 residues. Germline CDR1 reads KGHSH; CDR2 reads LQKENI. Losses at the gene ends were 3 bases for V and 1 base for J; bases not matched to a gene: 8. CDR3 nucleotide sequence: TGTGCCAGCTCACCGGGGGCTAGCGGGATGGGCACAGATACGCAGTATTTT. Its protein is CASSPGASGMGTDTQYF.

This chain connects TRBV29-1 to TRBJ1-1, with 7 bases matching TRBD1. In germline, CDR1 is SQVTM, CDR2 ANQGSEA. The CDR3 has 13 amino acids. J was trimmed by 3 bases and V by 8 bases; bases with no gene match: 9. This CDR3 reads CSSSTGYDTEAFF. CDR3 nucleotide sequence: TGCAGCTCTTCGACAGGGTATGACACTGAAGCTTTCTTT.

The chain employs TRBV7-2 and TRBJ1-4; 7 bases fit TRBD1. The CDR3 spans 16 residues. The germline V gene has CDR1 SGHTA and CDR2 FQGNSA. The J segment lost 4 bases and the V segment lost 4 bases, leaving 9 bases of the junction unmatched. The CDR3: CASSSGQARFNEKLFF. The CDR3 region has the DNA TGTGCCAGCAGCTCAGGACAGGCTCGATTTAATGAAAAACTGTTTTTT.

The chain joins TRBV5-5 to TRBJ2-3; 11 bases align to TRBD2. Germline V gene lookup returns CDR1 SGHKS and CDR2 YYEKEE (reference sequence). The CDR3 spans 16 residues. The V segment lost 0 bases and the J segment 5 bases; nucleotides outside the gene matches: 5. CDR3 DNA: TGTGCCAGCAGCTTGGTAGTAGCGGGGGGGCAAGATACGCAGTATTTT. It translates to CASSLVVAGGQDTQYF.

The CDR3 region has the DNA TGTGCCACCAGTGCGGGACTAGGCTTCACAGATACGCAGTATTTT. It encodes CATSAGLGFTDTQYF. This chain links TRBV24-1 with TRBJ2-3, with 8 bases lining up with TRBD2. This CDR3 spans 15 amino acids. V shed 5 bases and J 2 bases; nucleotides not matched to a gene: 5. In germline, CDR1 is KGHDR, CDR2 SFDVKD.

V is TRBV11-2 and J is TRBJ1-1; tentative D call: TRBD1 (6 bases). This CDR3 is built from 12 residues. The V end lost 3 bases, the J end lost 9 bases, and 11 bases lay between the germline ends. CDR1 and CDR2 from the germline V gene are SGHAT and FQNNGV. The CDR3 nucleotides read TGTGCCAGCAGCTTTGGACAGTCAAAAGCTTTCTTT. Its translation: CASSFGQSKAFF.

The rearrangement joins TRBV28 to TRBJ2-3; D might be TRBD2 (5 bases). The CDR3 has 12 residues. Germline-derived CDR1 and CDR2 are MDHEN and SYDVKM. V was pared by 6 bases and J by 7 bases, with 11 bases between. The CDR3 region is CASSPPGNTQYF. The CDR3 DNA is TGTGCCAGCAGCCCCCCCGGGAATACGCAGTATTTT.

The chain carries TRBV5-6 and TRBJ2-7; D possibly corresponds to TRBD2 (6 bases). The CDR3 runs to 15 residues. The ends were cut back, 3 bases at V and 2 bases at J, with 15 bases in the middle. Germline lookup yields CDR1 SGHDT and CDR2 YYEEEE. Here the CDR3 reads CASSYWGVRTYEQYF. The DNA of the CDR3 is TGTGCCAGCAGCTATTGGGGGGTACGAACCTACGAGCAGTACTTC. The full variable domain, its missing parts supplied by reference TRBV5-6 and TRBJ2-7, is DAGVTQSPTHLIKTRGQQVTLRCSPKSGHDTVSWYQQALGQGPQFIFQYYEEEERQRGNFPDRFSGHQFPNYSSELNVNALLLGDSALYLCASSYWGVRTYEQYFGPGTRLTVT.

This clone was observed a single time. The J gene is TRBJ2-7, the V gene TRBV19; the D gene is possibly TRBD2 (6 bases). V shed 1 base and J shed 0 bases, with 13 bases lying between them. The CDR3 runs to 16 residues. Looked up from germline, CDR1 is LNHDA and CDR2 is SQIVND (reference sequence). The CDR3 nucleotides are TGTGCCAGTAGTATAGCGGGCGGGGCGTTCTCCTACGAGCAGTACTTC. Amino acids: CASSIAGGAFSYEQYF.

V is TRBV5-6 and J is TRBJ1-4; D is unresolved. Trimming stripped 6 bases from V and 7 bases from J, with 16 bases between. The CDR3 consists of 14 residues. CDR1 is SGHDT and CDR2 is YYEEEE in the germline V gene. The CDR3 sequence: CASKRGDWGEKLFF. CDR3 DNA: TGTGCCAGCAAAAGAGGAGACTGGGGTGAAAAACTGTTTTTT.

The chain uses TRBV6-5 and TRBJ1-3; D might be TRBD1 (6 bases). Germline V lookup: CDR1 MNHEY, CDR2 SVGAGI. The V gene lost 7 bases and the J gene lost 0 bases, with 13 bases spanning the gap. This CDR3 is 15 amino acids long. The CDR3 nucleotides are TGTGCCAGCACTTTGGACAGCTACTCTGGAAACACCATATATTTT. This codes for CASTLDSYSGNTIYF.